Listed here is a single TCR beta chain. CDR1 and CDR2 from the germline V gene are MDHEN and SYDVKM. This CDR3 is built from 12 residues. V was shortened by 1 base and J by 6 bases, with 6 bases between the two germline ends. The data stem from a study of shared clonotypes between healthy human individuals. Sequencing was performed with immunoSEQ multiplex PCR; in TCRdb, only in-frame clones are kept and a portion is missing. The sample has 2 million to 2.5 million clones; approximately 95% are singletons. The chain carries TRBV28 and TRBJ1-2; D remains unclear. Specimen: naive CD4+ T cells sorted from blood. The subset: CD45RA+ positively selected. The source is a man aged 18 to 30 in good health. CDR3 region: CASSLSGHGYTF. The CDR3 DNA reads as TGTGCCAGCAGTTTATCCGGCCATGGCTACACCTTC.